This T cell receptor (beta chain) was obtained from a study of shared clonotypes between healthy human individuals. About the research overall: Participating donors consisted of a couple of women and a few men aged 18 to 49.

About this clone itself: No antigen is known for it.

This CDR3 region has 12 residues. V shed 4 bases and J shed 3 bases, with 4 bases lying between them. Germline values: CDR1 SNHLY, CDR2 FYNNEI. Findings and caveats of the study: Naive subsets generally had larger estimated richness than memory subsets. Non-shared clonotypes were found to have lower generation probabilities than the clonotypes that were shared by all four of the sorted-subset donors.

Genomic DNA of each subset was evenly split across several immunoSEQ plates. Repertoires were generated with immunoSEQ multiplex PCR, while TCRdb's copy carries only in-frame clones and drops some. Of about 2.3 million clones in the sample, around 93% are singletons; the top ten hold 0.3% to 0.4%. This chain uses TRBV2 with TRBJ2-1; D is ambiguous. Sequencing was performed on naive CD4+ T cells from PBMCs. The subset here: CD45RA+ positively selected. This clonotype was obtained from a man between 18 and 35 years old in good health. Some clones in this sample may be carry-over from other donors' samples. The CDR3, as DNA: TGTGCCAGCAGTGGTAACTACAATGAGCAGTTCTTC. Its translation is CASSGNYNEQFF.